This T cell receptor (beta chain) was identified during a study of response to subunit inactivated influenza vaccine. Whole-study results and caveats: Every seasonal influenza vaccination brings in few new T cells, the authors suggested.

V dropped 1 base and J dropped 8 bases, with 11 bases sitting between them. This CDR3 contains 13 residues. Germline values: CDR1 GTSNPN, CDR2 SVGIG (reference sequence). As to this clonotype: The antigen remains unidentified.

TCRdb re-analysed the RT-PCR reads in MiXCR, keeping a single row per CDR3 protein. The repertoire holds roughly 650,000 distinct CDR3 sequences, with around 14% as singletons. Sequences were derived from PBMCs from blood, sampled roughly 12 days after vaccination. The sequence came from a man over 45 who received an inactivated influenza vaccine. The chain joins TRBV30 to TRBJ1-4; D uncertain. CDR3 in amino acids: CAWSDGFREKLFF. The CDR3 nucleotides are TGTGCCTGGAGTGATGGTTTTCGGGAAAAACTGTTTTTT.